One and the same sample provided the 16 T cell receptor beta chains below, sequenced in a study of control samples from healthy donors and cancer patients (dated by TCRdb to the early 2020s). To prepare the library, the immunoSEQ multiplex PCR assay was applied. What TCRdb holds here is the immuneACCESS table cut down to in-frame rearrangements. Part of the clones is not present; checked against another copy, under half of the missing clones reflect an unresolved V gene, and the others are unexplained. The sample data list about 120,000 clones, and about 90% of these were observed just once. Around 40% of the sample belongs to the ten largest clones. Sequenced material: blood. The receptor set was obtained from a middle-aged man in good health.

V and J are TRBV10-2 and TRBJ2-3; 11 bases agree with TRBD2. Trimming took 6 bases from V and 3 from J; bases not matched to a gene: 5. The CDR3 covers 15 residues. The germline CDR1 and CDR2 sequences are WSHSY and SAAADI. The CDR3 loop is CASSQTSGGTDTQYF. DNA for the CDR3: TGCGCCAGCAGCCAAACTAGCGGGGGAACAGATACGCAGTATTTT.

This chain uses TRBV5-6 with TRBJ1-3; D not certain. In germline, CDR1 is SGHDT, CDR2 YYEEEE. The CDR3 consists of 15 residues. V was trimmed by 0 bases and J by 2 bases, leaving 9 bases between them. The CDR3 sequence is CASSLGPRTGNTIYF. CDR3 DNA sequence: TGTGCCAGCAGCTTGGGGCCCCGGACTGGAAACACCATATATTTT.

CDR3 DNA: TGTGCCATCAGCGGGCTACAGGGCGGTGGCTACACCTTC. It encodes CAISGLQGGGYTF. The chain employs TRBV10-3 and TRBJ1-2, with D possibly being TRBD1 (6 bases). V was cut by 6 bases and J by 7 bases, with 15 bases left in between. There are 13 residues in the CDR3. Germline CDR1 and CDR2: ENHRY and SYGVKD.

The chain is built from TRBV27 and TRBJ1-2; D is undetermined. Trimming removed 2 bases at V and 3 bases at J, with 10 bases between. This CDR3 has 14 residues. CDR1 and CDR2 from the germline V gene are MNHEY and SMNVEV (reference sequence). Written as DNA, the CDR3 is TGTGCCAGCAGTTTAAAGTACAGCTACTATGGCTACACCTTC. Translating it yields CASSLKYSYYGYTF.

J is TRBJ2-3 and V is TRBV10-3; D remains ambiguous. Germline loops: CDR1 ENHRY, CDR2 SYGVKD. V lost 10 bases and J 5 bases, leaving 10 bases between the germline ends. This CDR3 region has 11 residues. In nucleotides, the CDR3 is TGTGCCACCGAGGTTGGAGATACGCAGTATTTT. This codes for CATEVGDTQYF.

This rearrangement joins TRBV15 to TRBJ2-1; the D is unclear. Germline V gives CDR1 LNHNV, CDR2 YYDKDF (reference sequence). The V gene lost 0 bases and the J gene lost 6 bases, with 12 bases spanning the gap. This CDR3 is 15 amino acids long. Here the CDR3 reads CATSREKRVINEQFF. The CDR3 DNA reads as TGTGCCACCAGCAGAGAGAAAAGGGTGATCAATGAGCAGTTCTTC.

There are a few counts of this clone. The chain joins TRBV7-2 to TRBJ1-6, with D possibly matching TRBD1 (6 bases). V was shortened by 3 bases and J by 10 bases, with 13 bases between the two germline ends. Germline CDR1 SGHTA, CDR2 FQGNSA. CDR3 length equals 14 residues. For the CDR3, the DNA is TGTGCCAGCAGCTTTTCGGGCAGGGGCTCACCCCTCCACTTT. Residues: CASSFSGRGSPLHF.

The rearrangement joins TRBV5-6 to TRBJ2-3, with D possibly matching TRBD1 (5 bases). This CDR3 has 15 residues. Germline V gene lookup returns CDR1 SGHDT and CDR2 YYEEEE. Trimming pared 4 bases from V and 2 bases from J, leaving 14 bases between. The CDR3 protein is CASSRRQRLTDTQYF. Here the CDR3 DNA reads TGTGCCAGCAGCCGCCGACAGAGACTCACAGATACGCAGTATTTT.

This clone has only one observation. This chain joins TRBV11-2 and TRBJ1-5; TRBD1 is a possible D gene (5 bases). The CDR3 has 14 amino acids. Trimming pared 5 bases from V and 7 bases from J, leaving 15 bases between. CDR1 is SGHAT and CDR2 is FQNNGV in the germline V gene. The CDR3 reads CASSPRGGGQPQHF. For the CDR3, the DNA is TGTGCCAGCAGCCCACGTGGGGGTGGGCAGCCCCAGCATTTT. Filled out from reference TRBV11-2 and TRBJ1-5, the complete variable domain reads EAGVAQSPRYKIIEKRQSVAFWCNPISGHATLYWYQQILGQGPKLLIQFQNNGVVDDSQLPKDRFSAERLKGVDSTLKIQPAKLEDSAVYLCASSPRGGGQPQHFGDGTRLSIL.

The gene calls are TRBV18 and TRBJ1-1; tentatively, D is TRBD1 (5 bases). The germline V gene has CDR1 KGHSH and CDR2 LQKENI. Trimming shortened V by 6 bases and J by 1 base, and 9 bases separated the two germline ends. This CDR3 has 13 amino acids. The CDR3 loop reads CASSFQGNTEAFF. The CDR3 DNA reads as TGTGCCAGCTCTTTCCAGGGGAACACTGAAGCTTTCTTT.

The V and J genes are TRBV2 and TRBJ2-3, with unresolved D. This CDR3 comprises 14 residues. Looked up from germline, CDR1 is SNHLY and CDR2 is FYNNEI. V gave up 2 bases and J gave up 4 bases, with 10 bases separating them. The CDR3 region has the DNA TGTGCCAGCAGTGAAAGGGCCGTTTCAGATACGCAGTATTTT. Translated: CASSERAVSDTQYF.

The rearrangement joins TRBV10-3 to TRBJ2-3; a weak D match, TRBD1 (6 bases). Deletions cut 3 bases from V and 3 bases from J, with 13 bases between. This CDR3 contains 15 residues. Germline CDR1 is ENHRY and CDR2 is SYGVKD. In DNA form, the CDR3 reads TGTGCCATCAGTGATGCGACAGGAGCAACAGATACGCAGTATTTT. Translating it yields CAISDATGATDTQYF.

This clone was recorded only once. The chain has TRBV3-1 (or the pseudogene TRBV3-2) and TRBJ2-3; D remains unclear. This CDR3 comprises 12 residues. Deletions cut 4 bases from V and 5 bases from J, with 7 bases between. The germline V gene encodes CDR1 LGHDT and CDR2 YNNKEL (reference sequence). The CDR3 DNA follows: TGTGCCAGCAGCCCCCCTGGAGATACGCAGTATTTT. Translation: CASSPPGDTQYF.

J is TRBJ2-5 and V is TRBV7-8, with D possibly TRBD1 on 5 matching bases. This CDR3 contains 16 residues. CDR1 and CDR2 (germline): SGHVS, FQNEAQ. Trimming stripped 6 bases from V and 1 base from J, with 18 bases between. The CDR3: CASRAPRTNPQETQYF. Here the CDR3 DNA reads TGTGCCAGCAGAGCACCGCGGACAAATCCCCAAGAGACCCAGTACTTC.

The chain uses TRBV6-5 and TRBJ1-1; no definite D call. V was cut by 2 bases and J by 2 bases, with 12 bases left in between. The CDR3 totals 15 residues. Germline V gives CDR1 MNHEY, CDR2 SVGAGI. The CDR3 DNA is TGTGCCAGCAGTTACGGGCCGGGGAGAAACACTGAAGCTTTCTTT. This sequence encodes CASSYGPGRNTEAFF.

This clone has just one count. J is TRBJ2-7 and V is TRBV2, with unresolved D. Trimming took 8 bases from V and 6 from J, leaving 11 bases between them. Per germline, CDR1 SNHLY and CDR2 FYNNEI. This CDR3 spans 11 amino acids. The CDR3 DNA reads TGTGCCAGCCTCGGACGGCGCGAGCAGTACTTC. This gives the protein CASLGRREQYF.